These T cell receptor beta chains were read from a single sample in a study of blood T cell repertoires in COVID-19. Clones were read by immunoSEQ multiplex PCR, and TCRdb kept only the in-frame ones, dropping some. Of some 70,000 clones in the sample, approximately 80% are singletons; the top ten hold about 15%. Sequencing used peripheral blood. The source of these receptors is a man aged 55 to 70 with COVID-19, enrolled during active disease. The CDR3 runs from the conserved cysteine through the conserved F or W. The order of the fields is clone size, D gene, J gene, V gene, CDR3 DNA, CDR3 protein. The D gene is left open where the match is weak. For some rows the clone size is stated as once, few or many, or as a class when expanded; others skip it.

abundance: -
d_gene: TRBD1
j_gene: TRBJ2-7
v_gene: TRBV5-4
CDR3nt: TGTGCCAGCAGTTCCAACAGGGGGGTCTACGAGCAGTACTTC
CDR3aa: CASSSNRGVYEQYF

abundance: -
d_gene: -
j_gene: TRBJ1-2
v_gene: TRBV6-5
CDR3nt: TGTGCCAGCAGTAGGGCAGGGGATGGCTACACCTTC
CDR3aa: CASSRAGDGYTF

abundance: -
d_gene: -
j_gene: TRBJ2-7
v_gene: TRBV4-1
CDR3nt: TGCGCCAGCAGCCAGGCTAACCTTGGGGGGGCTATCGACGAGCAGTACTTC
CDR3aa: CASSQANLGGAIDEQYF

abundance: -
d_gene: -
j_gene: TRBJ2-7
v_gene: TRBV5-1
CDR3nt: TGCGCCAGCAGCTTGACAGACAGGAGGAGCTCCTACGAGCAGTACTTC
CDR3aa: CASSLTDRRSSYEQYF

abundance: -
d_gene: TRBD1
j_gene: TRBJ1-5
v_gene: TRBV19
CDR3nt: TGTGCCAGTAGTACCGGGACAGGGGGTCAGCCCCAGCATTTT
CDR3aa: CASSTGTGGQPQHF

abundance: -
d_gene: TRBD1
j_gene: TRBJ1-4
v_gene: TRBV29-1
CDR3nt: TGCAGCGTCCGAGGAGGGGGCGCCGCCGGAAAACTGTTTTTT
CDR3aa: CSVRGGGAAGKLFF

abundance: -
d_gene: TRBD1
j_gene: TRBJ1-5
v_gene: TRBV5-1
CDR3nt: TGCGCCAGCAGCCCGGGGACAGGGGGCGGCAATCAGCCCCAGCATTTT
CDR3aa: CASSPGTGGGNQPQHF

abundance: -
d_gene: -
j_gene: TRBJ1-2
v_gene: TRBV5-4
CDR3nt: TGTGCCAGCAGCTTCCCCCTCTTCGGTTATGGCTATGGCTACACCTTC
CDR3aa: CASSFPLFGYGYGYTF

abundance: -
d_gene: -
j_gene: TRBJ2-3
v_gene: TRBV6-5
CDR3nt: TGTGCCAGCAGTTACTCGACCGGGACAGATACGCAGTATTTT
CDR3aa: CASSYSTGTDTQYF

abundance: -
d_gene: -
j_gene: TRBJ2-7
v_gene: TRBV2
CDR3nt: TGTGCCAGCAGTGTAAGGTACGGGTACGAGCAGTACTTC
CDR3aa: CASSVRYGYEQYF

abundance: -
d_gene: TRBD1
j_gene: TRBJ2-5
v_gene: TRBV11-2
CDR3nt: TGTGCCAGCAGCCCCCACCGGACAGGGAGAGAGACCCAGTACTTC
CDR3aa: CASSPHRTGRETQYF

abundance: once
d_gene: -
j_gene: TRBJ2-4
v_gene: TRBV28
CDR3nt: TGTGCCAGCAGTTCCCCAAGTACCGGAAACATTCAGTACTTC
CDR3aa: CASSSPSTGNIQYF

abundance: -
d_gene: -
j_gene: TRBJ1-2
v_gene: TRBV5-1
CDR3nt: TGCGCCAGCACCAACTTCGTCTCAGGATCCTATGGCTACACCTTC
CDR3aa: CASTNFVSGSYGYTF

abundance: -
d_gene: -
j_gene: TRBJ1-4
v_gene: TRBV2
CDR3nt: TGTGCCAGCAGTGCAGGTTTCGAAAAACTGTTTTTT
CDR3aa: CASSAGFEKLFF

abundance: once
d_gene: TRBD1
j_gene: TRBJ1-2
v_gene: TRBV5-1
CDR3nt: TGCGCCAGCAGCTTGGCCGAGACAGGGGACTATGGCTACACCTTC
CDR3aa: CASSLAETGDYGYTF

abundance: -
d_gene: -
j_gene: TRBJ2-1
v_gene: TRBV12-5
CDR3nt: TGTGCTAGTGGCCTCAGCTCCTACAATGAGCAGTTCTTC
CDR3aa: CASGLSSYNEQFF

abundance: -
d_gene: -
j_gene: TRBJ1-4
v_gene: TRBV25-1
CDR3nt: TGTGCCAGCAGAAGAGGAACTGAAAAACTGTTTTTT
CDR3aa: CASRRGTEKLFF

abundance: -
d_gene: TRBD2
j_gene: TRBJ2-5
v_gene: TRBV29-1
CDR3nt: TGCAGCGTTGGACTAGCGGGGGGCTTGGGCGGGACCCAGTACTTC
CDR3aa: CSVGLAGGLGGTQYF

abundance: -
d_gene: -
j_gene: TRBJ2-3
v_gene: TRBV9
CDR3nt: TGTGCCAGCAGCTCGCGGCCCCCCAGTACAGATACGCAGTATTTT
CDR3aa: CASSSRPPSTDTQYF

abundance: -
d_gene: -
j_gene: TRBJ2-5
v_gene: TRBV5-1
CDR3nt: TGCGCCAGCAGCTACTTGAGACAGATACAAGAGACCCAGTACTTC
CDR3aa: CASSYLRQIQETQYF

abundance: few
d_gene: -
j_gene: TRBJ1-2
v_gene: TRBV5-1
CDR3nt: TGCGCCAGCAGCCCCGGGACAACTAGCTATGGCTACACCTTC
CDR3aa: CASSPGTTSYGYTF

abundance: -
d_gene: -
j_gene: TRBJ2-7
v_gene: TRBV15
CDR3nt: TGTGCCACCAGCAGAGGACGCGGCCAACACTACGAGCAGTACTTC
CDR3aa: CATSRGRGQHYEQYF

abundance: -
d_gene: TRBD2
j_gene: TRBJ2-2
v_gene: TRBV10-3
CDR3nt: TGTGCCATCAGTGCGGGACTAGCGGGAGGGAGTACCGGGGAGCTGTTTTTT
CDR3aa: CAISAGLAGGSTGELFF

abundance: -
d_gene: TRBD1
j_gene: TRBJ1-3
v_gene: TRBV5-4
CDR3nt: TGTGCCAGCAGTCTCGGGACAGGGGCTGGAAACACCATATATTTT
CDR3aa: CASSLGTGAGNTIYF

abundance: -
d_gene: -
j_gene: TRBJ2-7
v_gene: TRBV5-5
CDR3nt: TGTGCCAGCAGCTGGACAGCCTCCTACGAGCAGTACTTC
CDR3aa: CASSWTASYEQYF

abundance: -
d_gene: TRBD1
j_gene: TRBJ2-5
v_gene: TRBV13
CDR3nt: TGTGCCAGCAGCTTACGACAGGGGGAGGAGACCCAGTACTTC
CDR3aa: CASSLRQGEETQYF

abundance: once
d_gene: TRBD1
j_gene: TRBJ1-4
v_gene: TRBV5-1
CDR3nt: TGCGCCAGCAGCTTCGGGACAGGGACCGGGATTCGTGAAAAACTGTTTTTT
CDR3aa: CASSFGTGTGIREKLFF

abundance: -
d_gene: TRBD2
j_gene: TRBJ2-1
v_gene: TRBV25-1
CDR3nt: TGTGCCAGCAGTGACTCGCGGGAGGTGATGAATGAGCAGTTCTTC
CDR3aa: CASSDSREVMNEQFF

abundance: -
d_gene: TRBD2
j_gene: TRBJ2-5
v_gene: TRBV6-5
CDR3nt: TGTGCCAGCAGCCCCGGACTAGCAGCAATGCAGACCCAGTACTTC
CDR3aa: CASSPGLAAMQTQYF

abundance: -
d_gene: -
j_gene: TRBJ1-6
v_gene: TRBV5-1
CDR3nt: TGCGCCAGCAGCGTAACAGAAACCTATAATTCACCCCTCCACTTT
CDR3aa: CASSVTETYNSPLHF

abundance: -
d_gene: -
j_gene: TRBJ1-5
v_gene: TRBV15
CDR3nt: TGTGCCACCAGCAGAGATCAATGGGGCGATCAGCCCCAGCATTTT
CDR3aa: CATSRDQWGDQPQHF

abundance: -
d_gene: -
j_gene: TRBJ2-2
v_gene: TRBV12-3/TRBV12-4
CDR3nt: TGTGCCAGCAGTTTAGGACTCGGGGAGCTGTTTTTT
CDR3aa: CASSLGLGELFF

abundance: -
d_gene: -
j_gene: TRBJ2-1
v_gene: TRBV6-6
CDR3nt: TGTGCCAGCAGTTACGCGGGATACAATGAGCAGTTCTTC
CDR3aa: CASSYAGYNEQFF

abundance: -
d_gene: TRBD2
j_gene: TRBJ2-7
v_gene: TRBV10-3
CDR3nt: TGTGCCATCAGTCGGACTAGCGGGACGTACGAGCAGTACTTC
CDR3aa: CAISRTSGTYEQYF

abundance: -
d_gene: TRBD2
j_gene: TRBJ2-7
v_gene: TRBV6-5
CDR3nt: TGTGCCAGCAGTTACTCAGCAGCGGGAGGCCCCGGGGGGCAGTACTTC
CDR3aa: CASSYSAAGGPGGQYF

abundance: -
d_gene: TRBD1
j_gene: TRBJ1-5
v_gene: TRBV19
CDR3nt: TGTGCCAGTAGTAGGGACAGATTCAATCAGCCCCAGCATTTT
CDR3aa: CASSRDRFNQPQHF

abundance: -
d_gene: TRBD2
j_gene: TRBJ2-3
v_gene: TRBV2
CDR3nt: TGTGCCAGCACTAGCGGGACTAGCACAGATACGCAGTATTTT
CDR3aa: CASTSGTSTDTQYF

abundance: -
d_gene: TRBD2
j_gene: TRBJ2-3
v_gene: TRBV28
CDR3nt: TGTGCCAGCAGTCCCGCGGGGGGCGGGCCAGATACGCAGTATTTT
CDR3aa: CASSPAGGGPDTQYF

abundance: -
d_gene: TRBD1
j_gene: TRBJ2-7
v_gene: TRBV6-5
CDR3nt: TGTGCCAGCAGGTCGGGACAGGGGCTCTACGAGCAGTACTTC
CDR3aa: CASRSGQGLYEQYF

abundance: -
d_gene: TRBD2
j_gene: TRBJ2-5
v_gene: TRBV11-2
CDR3nt: TGTGCCAGCAGTCCTCTGGGGGCTAGCGGGGGAGGGACCCAGTACTTC
CDR3aa: CASSPLGASGGGTQYF

abundance: few
d_gene: -
j_gene: TRBJ1-1
v_gene: TRBV13
CDR3nt: TGTGCCAGCAGCGAACAAAACATGAACACTGAAGCTTTCTTT
CDR3aa: CASSEQNMNTEAFF

abundance: -
d_gene: -
j_gene: TRBJ1-2
v_gene: TRBV29-1
CDR3nt: TGCAGCGTTGTCGCAGGGGCTGATAACTATGGCTACACCTTC
CDR3aa: CSVVAGADNYGYTF

abundance: -
d_gene: TRBD1
j_gene: TRBJ1-2
v_gene: TRBV6-5
CDR3nt: TGTGCCAGCAGCCCGGGACAGAACTATGGCTACACCTTC
CDR3aa: CASSPGQNYGYTF

abundance: -
d_gene: -
j_gene: TRBJ1-3
v_gene: TRBV30
CDR3nt: TGTGCCTGGAGTGTACGGGGGGCTGGAAACACCATATATTTT
CDR3aa: CAWSVRGAGNTIYF

abundance: -
d_gene: TRBD2
j_gene: TRBJ2-1
v_gene: TRBV18
CDR3nt: TGTGCCAGCTCACCTAGGCTGGGACTAGCGGGAGGCGATGAGCAGTTCTTC
CDR3aa: CASSPRLGLAGGDEQFF

abundance: -
d_gene: -
j_gene: TRBJ2-7
v_gene: TRBV19
CDR3nt: TGTGCCAGTAGTAGCGACTACGAGCAGTACTTC
CDR3aa: CASSSDYEQYF

abundance: -
d_gene: -
j_gene: TRBJ2-1
v_gene: TRBV10-3
CDR3nt: TGTGCCATCAGACCTTCACCTACGGACAGAGACAATGAGCAGTTCTTC
CDR3aa: CAIRPSPTDRDNEQFF

abundance: -
d_gene: TRBD1
j_gene: TRBJ2-3
v_gene: TRBV5-6
CDR3nt: TGTGCCAGCAGCCGGGGACAGGGGGTGGATACGCAGTATTTT
CDR3aa: CASSRGQGVDTQYF

abundance: -
d_gene: -
j_gene: TRBJ1-1
v_gene: TRBV11-3
CDR3nt: TGTGCCAGCAGCTTAGTACTGTCAGGTCGACTGAACACTGAAGCTTTCTTT
CDR3aa: CASSLVLSGRLNTEAFF

abundance: -
d_gene: -
j_gene: TRBJ1-6
v_gene: TRBV5-1
CDR3nt: TGCGCCAGCAGCTCCGGACAGCCGAATTCACCCCTCCACTTT
CDR3aa: CASSSGQPNSPLHF

abundance: -
d_gene: TRBD2
j_gene: TRBJ2-5
v_gene: TRBV11-2
CDR3nt: TGTGCCAGCAGCTTAAGGGCTAGCGGGAGGGCTGAGACCCAGTACTTC
CDR3aa: CASSLRASGRAETQYF

abundance: -
d_gene: -
j_gene: TRBJ2-1
v_gene: TRBV5-5
CDR3nt: TGTGCCAGCAGCTGGAGCTCCTACAATGAGCAGTTCTTC
CDR3aa: CASSWSSYNEQFF

abundance: -
d_gene: -
j_gene: TRBJ2-1
v_gene: TRBV5-1
CDR3nt: TGCGCCAGCAGCTTGAACGCGGCCTTTAGCTCCTACAATGAGCAGTTCTTC
CDR3aa: CASSLNAAFSSYNEQFF

abundance: -
d_gene: -
j_gene: TRBJ1-1
v_gene: TRBV10-3
CDR3nt: TGTGCCATCAGTGAAAAGGGAAGGGAGTTCACTGAAGCTTTCTTT
CDR3aa: CAISEKGREFTEAFF

abundance: few
d_gene: -
j_gene: TRBJ1-1
v_gene: TRBV19
CDR3nt: TGTGCCAGTAGTCACTCGACAGATGAAGCTTTCTTT
CDR3aa: CASSHSTDEAFF

abundance: -
d_gene: TRBD2
j_gene: TRBJ2-7
v_gene: TRBV3-1/TRBV3-2
CDR3nt: TGTGCCAGCAGCCTTCGGCGGGAGGTGTACGAGCAGTACTTC
CDR3aa: CASSLRREVYEQYF

abundance: -
d_gene: -
j_gene: TRBJ2-1
v_gene: TRBV24-1
CDR3nt: TGTGCCACCTCTGACAGGTCCGATGAGCAGTTCTTC
CDR3aa: CATSDRSDEQFF

abundance: few
d_gene: TRBD1
j_gene: TRBJ2-1
v_gene: TRBV27
CDR3nt: TGTGCCAGCAGCTCCCGGGACAGAGCTTACAATGAGCAGTTCTTC
CDR3aa: CASSSRDRAYNEQFF